This TCR beta chain was documented in a study of cytomegalovirus exposure and HLA in healthy donors. Notes on this clone: Its antigen is as yet unknown.

The V segment lost 7 bases and the J segment 5 bases; nucleotides outside the gene matches: 6. The length of the CDR3 is 13 residues. Germline CDR1 and CDR2: MNHEY and SVGAGI. The PCR made use of 60 Vbeta and 13 Jbeta primers. The table came from immunoSEQ multiplex PCR; TCRdb's copy has only in-frame clones and leaves some out. The table includes 150,000 to 200,000 clones, around 62% detected once. Study-wide findings and caveats: Reportedly, a later analysis found an Asian-associated ancestry cluster had fewer N-insertions than the approximately 670-donor mean. The authors judged a highly shared variant cluster likely a sequencing artifact.

This clonotype was sampled from a middle-aged man in good health and CMV-seronegative. This chain joins TRBV6-5 and TRBJ1-1, with 8 bases that match TRBD1. Sequencing was carried out using PBMCs. The CDR3, as DNA: TGTGCCAGCATCTCAACAGGGGGTACTGAAGCTTTCTTT. As protein: CASISTGGTEAFF.